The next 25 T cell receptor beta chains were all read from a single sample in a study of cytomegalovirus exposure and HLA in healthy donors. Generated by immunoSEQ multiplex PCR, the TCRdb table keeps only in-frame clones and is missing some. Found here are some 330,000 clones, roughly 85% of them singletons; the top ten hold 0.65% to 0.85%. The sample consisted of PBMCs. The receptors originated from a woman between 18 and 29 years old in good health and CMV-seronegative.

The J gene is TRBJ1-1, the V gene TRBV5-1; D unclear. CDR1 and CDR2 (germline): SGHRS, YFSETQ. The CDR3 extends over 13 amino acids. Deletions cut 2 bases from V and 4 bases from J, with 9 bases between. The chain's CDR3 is CASSFIEATEAFF. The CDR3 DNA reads TGCGCCAGCAGCTTCATCGAGGCCACTGAAGCTTTCTTT.

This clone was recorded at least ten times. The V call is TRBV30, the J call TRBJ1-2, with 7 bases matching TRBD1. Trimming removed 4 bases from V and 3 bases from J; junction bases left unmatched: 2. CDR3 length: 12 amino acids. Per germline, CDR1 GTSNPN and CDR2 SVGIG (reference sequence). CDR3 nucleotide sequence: TGTGCCTGGACGACAGGGCACTATGGCTACACCTTC. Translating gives CAWTTGHYGYTF.

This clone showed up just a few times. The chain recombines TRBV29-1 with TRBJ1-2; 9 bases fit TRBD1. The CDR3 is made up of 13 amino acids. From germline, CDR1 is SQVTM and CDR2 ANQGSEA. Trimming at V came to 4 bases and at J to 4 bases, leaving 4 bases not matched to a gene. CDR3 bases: TGCAGCGTTGGCAGGGGACAGGGCTATGGCTACACCTTC. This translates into CSVGRGQGYGYTF.

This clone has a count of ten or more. The CDR3 sequence: CASSQGLAEANEQFF. The CDR3 DNA reads as TGTGCCAGCAGCCAAGGACTAGCGGAGGCCAATGAGCAGTTCTTC. The chain couples TRBV4-2 to TRBJ2-1; 9 positions agree with TRBD2. The CDR3 totals 15 residues. V lost 1 base and J lost 6; bases outside the gene matches: 4. Looked up from germline, CDR1 is LGHNA and CDR2 is YNFKEQ.

CDR3 sequence reads: CASSPSSGRSHEQFF. DNA of the CDR3: TGTGCCAGCAGTCCTTCTAGCGGGAGGTCCCATGAGCAGTTCTTC. The V call is TRBV27, the J call TRBJ2-1; 11 bases are shared with TRBD2. The CDR3 spans 15 residues. Germline loops: CDR1 MNHEY, CDR2 SMNVEV (reference sequence). Trimming took 5 bases from V and 8 from J; bases not matched to a gene: 8.

CDR3 sequence reads: CASSSEGRTAQPQHF. The DNA of the CDR3 is TGTGCCAGCAGCTCCGAGGGCCGGACAGCCCAGCCCCAGCATTTT. This chain uses TRBV7-2 with TRBJ1-5; a possible D gene is TRBD1 (6 bases). This CDR3 spans 15 amino acids. Germline V gene lookup returns CDR1 SGHTA and CDR2 FQGNSA. V lost 4 bases, J lost 7 bases, and 17 bases lay in between. The full variable domain, in which reference TRBV7-2 and TRBJ1-5 provide the parts outside the CDR3, is GAGVSQSPSNKVTEKGKDVELRCDPISGHTALYWYRQSLGQGLEFLIYFQGNSAPDKSGLPSDRFSAERTGGSVSTLTIQRTQQEDSAVYLCASSSEGRTAQPQHFGDGTRLSIL.

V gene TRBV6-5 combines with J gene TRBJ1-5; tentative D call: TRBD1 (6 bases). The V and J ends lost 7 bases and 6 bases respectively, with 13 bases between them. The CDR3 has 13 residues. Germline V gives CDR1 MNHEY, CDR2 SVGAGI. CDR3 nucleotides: TGTGCCAGCATGAGGGCAGGGGTTCAGCCCCAGCATTTT. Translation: CASMRAGVQPQHF.

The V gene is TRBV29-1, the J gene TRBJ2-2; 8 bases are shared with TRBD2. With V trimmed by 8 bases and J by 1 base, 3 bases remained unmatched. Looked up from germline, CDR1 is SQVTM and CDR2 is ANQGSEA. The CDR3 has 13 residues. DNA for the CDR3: TGCAGCTTTACTAGCGGGAACACCGGGGAGCTGTTTTTT. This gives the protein CSFTSGNTGELFF.

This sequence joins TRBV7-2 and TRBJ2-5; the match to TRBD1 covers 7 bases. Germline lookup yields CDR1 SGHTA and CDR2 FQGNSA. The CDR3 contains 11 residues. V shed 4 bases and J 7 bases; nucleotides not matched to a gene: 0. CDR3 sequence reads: CASSYRGTQYF. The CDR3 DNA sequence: TGTGCCAGCAGCTACAGGGGGACCCAGTACTTC. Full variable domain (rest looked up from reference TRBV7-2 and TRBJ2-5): GAGVSQSPSNKVTEKGKDVELRCDPISGHTALYWYRQSLGQGLEFLIYFQGNSAPDKSGLPSDRFSAERTGGSVSTLTIQRTQQEDSAVYLCASSYRGTQYFGPGTRLLVL.

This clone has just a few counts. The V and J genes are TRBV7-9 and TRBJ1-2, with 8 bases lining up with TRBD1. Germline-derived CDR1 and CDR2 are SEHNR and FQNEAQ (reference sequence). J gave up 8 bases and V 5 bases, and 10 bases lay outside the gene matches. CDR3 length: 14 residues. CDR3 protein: CASSAQSGTGGYTF. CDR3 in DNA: TGTGCCAGCAGCGCACAATCCGGGACAGGCGGCTACACCTTC. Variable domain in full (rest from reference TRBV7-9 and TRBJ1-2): DTGVSQNPRHKITKRGQNVTFRCDPISEHNRLYWYRQTLGQGPEFLTYFQNEAQLEKSRLLSDRFSAERPKGSFSTLEIQRTEQGDSAMYLCASSAQSGTGGYTFGSGTRLTVV.

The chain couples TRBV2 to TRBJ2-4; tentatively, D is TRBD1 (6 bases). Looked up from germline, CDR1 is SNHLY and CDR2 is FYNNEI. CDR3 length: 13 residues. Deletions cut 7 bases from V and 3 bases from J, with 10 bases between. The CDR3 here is CASMPGHKNIQYF. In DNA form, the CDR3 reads TGTGCCAGCATGCCGGGACACAAAAACATTCAGTACTTC.

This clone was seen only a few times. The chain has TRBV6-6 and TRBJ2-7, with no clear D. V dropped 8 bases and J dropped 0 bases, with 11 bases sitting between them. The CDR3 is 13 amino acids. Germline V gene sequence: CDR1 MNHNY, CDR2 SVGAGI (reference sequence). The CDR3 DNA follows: TGTGCCAGCTCCGACACAACCTCCTACGAGCAGTACTTC. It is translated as CASSDTTSYEQYF.

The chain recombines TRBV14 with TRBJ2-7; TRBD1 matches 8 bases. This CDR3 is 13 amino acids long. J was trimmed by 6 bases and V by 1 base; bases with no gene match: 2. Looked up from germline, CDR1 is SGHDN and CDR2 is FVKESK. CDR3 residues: CASSQGQGSEQYF. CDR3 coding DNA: TGTGCCAGCAGCCAAGGACAGGGGTCCGAGCAGTACTTC.

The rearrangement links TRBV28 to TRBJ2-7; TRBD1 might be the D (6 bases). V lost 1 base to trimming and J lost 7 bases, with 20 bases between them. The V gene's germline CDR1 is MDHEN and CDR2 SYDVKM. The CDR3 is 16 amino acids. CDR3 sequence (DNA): TGTGCCAGCAGTTTATTACGGCCGACCCGAACAGGGGAGCAGTACTTC. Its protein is CASSLLRPTRTGEQYF.

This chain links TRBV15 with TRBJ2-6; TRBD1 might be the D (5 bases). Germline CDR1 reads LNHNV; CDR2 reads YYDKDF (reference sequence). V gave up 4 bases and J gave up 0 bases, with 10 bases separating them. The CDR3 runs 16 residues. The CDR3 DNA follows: TGTGCCACCAGCATGGGGCATGTCTCTGGGGCCAACGTCCTGACTTTC. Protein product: CATSMGHVSGANVLTF.

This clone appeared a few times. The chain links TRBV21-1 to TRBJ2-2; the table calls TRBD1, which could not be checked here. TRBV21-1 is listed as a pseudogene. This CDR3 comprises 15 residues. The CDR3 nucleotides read TGTGCCAGCAGCAAAAACAGGGGTAGCACCGGGGAACTGTTTTTT. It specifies CASSKNRGSTGELFF.

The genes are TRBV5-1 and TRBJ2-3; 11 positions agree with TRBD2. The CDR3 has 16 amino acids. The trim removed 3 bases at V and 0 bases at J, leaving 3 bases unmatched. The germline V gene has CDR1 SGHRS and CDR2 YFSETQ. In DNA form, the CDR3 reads TGCGCCAGCAGCTCGGGACTAGCGGAAAGCACAGATACGCAGTATTTT. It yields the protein CASSSGLAESTDTQYF.

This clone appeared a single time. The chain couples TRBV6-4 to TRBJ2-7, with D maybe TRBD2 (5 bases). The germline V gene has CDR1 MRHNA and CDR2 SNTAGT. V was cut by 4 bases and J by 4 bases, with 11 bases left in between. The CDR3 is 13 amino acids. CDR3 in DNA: TGTGCCAGCAGTGCCTCTCCGGGATACGAGCAGTACTTC. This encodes CASSASPGYEQYF.

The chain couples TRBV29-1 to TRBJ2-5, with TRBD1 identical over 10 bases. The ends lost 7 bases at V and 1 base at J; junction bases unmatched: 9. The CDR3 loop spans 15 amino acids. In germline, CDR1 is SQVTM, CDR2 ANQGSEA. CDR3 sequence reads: CSGRAGTGAQETQYF. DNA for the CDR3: TGCAGCGGGAGGGCCGGGACAGGGGCCCAAGAGACCCAGTACTTC.

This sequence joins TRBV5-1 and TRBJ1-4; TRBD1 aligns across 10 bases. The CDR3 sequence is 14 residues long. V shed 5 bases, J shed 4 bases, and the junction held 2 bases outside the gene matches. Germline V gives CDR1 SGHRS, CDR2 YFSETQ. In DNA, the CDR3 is TGCGCCAGCAGGGGGACAGGGGTTAATGAAAAACTGTTTTTT. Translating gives CASRGTGVNEKLFF.

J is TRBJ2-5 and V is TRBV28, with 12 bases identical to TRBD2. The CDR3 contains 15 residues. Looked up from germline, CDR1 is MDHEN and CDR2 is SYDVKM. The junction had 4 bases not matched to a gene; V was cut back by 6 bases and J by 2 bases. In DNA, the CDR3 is TGTGCCAGCAGGGCGACTAGCGGGAGACAAGAGACCCAGTACTTC. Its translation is CASRATSGRQETQYF.

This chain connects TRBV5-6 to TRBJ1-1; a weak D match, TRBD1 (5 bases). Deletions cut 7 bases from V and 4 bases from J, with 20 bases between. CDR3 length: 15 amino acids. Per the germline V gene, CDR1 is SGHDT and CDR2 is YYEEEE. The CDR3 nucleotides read TGTGCCAGCTGTAGCTTGTCGGACACTTTCACTGAAGCTTTCTTT. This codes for CASCSLSDTFTEAFF.

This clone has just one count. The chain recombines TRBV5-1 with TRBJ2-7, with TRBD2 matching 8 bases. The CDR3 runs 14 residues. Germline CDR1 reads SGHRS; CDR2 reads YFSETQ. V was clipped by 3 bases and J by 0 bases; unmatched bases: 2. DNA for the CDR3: TGCGCCAGCAGCTGGGGGACTAGCTCCTACGAGCAGTACTTC. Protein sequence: CASSWGTSSYEQYF. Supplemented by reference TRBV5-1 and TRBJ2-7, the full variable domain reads KAGVTQTPRYLIKTRGQQVTLSCSPISGHRSVSWYQQTPGQGLQFLFEYFSETQRNKGNFPGRFSGRQFSNSRSEMNVSTLELGDSALYLCASSWGTSSYEQYFGPGTRLTVT.

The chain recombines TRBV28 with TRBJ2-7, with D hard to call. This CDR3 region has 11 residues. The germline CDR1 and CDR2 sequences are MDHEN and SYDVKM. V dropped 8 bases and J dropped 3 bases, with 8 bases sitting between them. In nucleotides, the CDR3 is TGTGCCAGCGGCTTTGGCTACGAGCAGTACTTC. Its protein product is CASGFGYEQYF.

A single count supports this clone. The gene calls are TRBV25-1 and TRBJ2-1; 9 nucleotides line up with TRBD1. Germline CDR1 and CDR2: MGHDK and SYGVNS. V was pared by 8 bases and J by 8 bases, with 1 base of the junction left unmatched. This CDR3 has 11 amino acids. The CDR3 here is CASGQGYEQFF. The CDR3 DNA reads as TGTGCCAGCGGACAGGGGTATGAGCAGTTCTTC.